One and the same sample provided the 7 T cell receptor beta chains below, sequenced in a study of T cells in Graves' hyperthyroidism and ophthalmopathy. Regions amplified from RNA transcripts were the TCR beta CDR3 regions. HTBI primers were used for first-round RT-PCR of the TCR CDR3. TCRdb analysed the multiplex PCR reads with MiXCR anew, one entry per CDR3 protein. The sample records about 210,000 distinct CDR3 sequences, 17% being singletons. Sample: blood. All receptors come from a man in his fifties or sixties with Graves' hyperthyroidism.

This clonotype has just one count. The chain is built from TRBV6-1 and TRBJ2-1; 10 nucleotides match TRBD2. CDR3 length equals 15 residues. Germline CDR1 is MNHNS and CDR2 is SASEGT. The J segment lost 8 bases and the V segment lost 7 bases, leaving 11 bases of the junction unmatched. CDR3 amino acids: CASNKAGGTADEQFF. As DNA, the CDR3 is TGTGCCAGCAATAAAGCGGGAGGGACCGCCGATGAGCAGTTCTTC.

The chain links TRBV2 to TRBJ2-7, with 12 bases identical to TRBD1. Germline CDR1 and CDR2: SNHLY and FYNNEI. V trimming: 6 bases; J trimming: 8 bases; junction bases outside the gene matches: 8. CDR3 size: 14 residues. The CDR3 nucleotides read TGTGCCAGCAGCCGGGACAGGGGGCGGCCACAGCAGTACTTC. It translates to CASSRDRGRPQQYF.

This clonotype came up a few times. The V gene is TRBV9, the J gene TRBJ2-5; 14 bases map to TRBD2. The trim removed 3 bases at V and 6 bases at J, leaving 10 bases unmatched. The CDR3 is 17 amino acids. From germline, CDR1 is SGDLS and CDR2 YYNGEE. The CDR3 region is CASSAGTSGSGLKTQYF. DNA of the CDR3: TGTGCCAGCAGCGCCGGGACTAGCGGGAGTGGTCTAAAGACCCAGTACTTC. Together with reference TRBV9 and TRBJ2-5, the CDR3 gives the full variable domain: DSGVTQTPKHLITATGQRVTLRCSPRSGDLSVYWYQQSLDQGLQFLIQYYNGEERAKGNILERFSAQQFPDLHSELNLSSLELGDSALYFCASSAGTSGSGLKTQYFGPGTRLLVL.

This clonotype was detected many times. The chain recombines TRBV30 with TRBJ2-7, with no clear D. Trimming removed 2 bases from V and 3 bases from J, with 5 bases in between. This CDR3 region has 11 residues. From germline, CDR1 is GTSNPN and CDR2 SVGIG (reference sequence). The CDR3 is CAWSKGYEQYF. CDR3 DNA: TGTGCCTGGAGTAAAGGCTACGAGCAGTACTTC.

This clonotype was found a few times. The V call is TRBV3-1, the J call TRBJ2-3, with 8 bases fitting TRBD2. The germline CDR1 and CDR2 sequences are LGHDT and YNNKEL (reference sequence). This CDR3 spans 16 amino acids. Trimming removed 1 base from V and 4 bases from J; junction bases left unmatched: 7. The CDR3 loop reads CASSQGVERESDTQYF. The CDR3 DNA sequence: TGTGCCAGCAGCCAAGGGGTGGAGCGGGAGTCAGATACGCAGTATTTT.

V and J are TRBV14 and TRBJ2-3; D perhaps matches TRBD1 (5 bases). The CDR3 runs to 14 residues. Trimming left V 5 bases short and J 0 bases short, with 9 bases between. Germline V CDR1 and CDR2: SGHDN, FVKESK. Written as DNA, the CDR3 is TGTGCCAGCAGCTACAGGCGGAGCACAGATACGCAGTATTTT. The encoded protein is CASSYRRSTDTQYF.

This clonotype was detected many times. The J gene is TRBJ2-5, the V gene TRBV30; the match to TRBD2 covers 7 bases. The CDR3 totals 15 residues. The germline V gene encodes CDR1 GTSNPN and CDR2 SVGIG (reference sequence). Trimming took 0 bases from V and 2 from J; bases not matched to a gene: 6. The CDR3, as DNA: TGTGCCTGGAGTGTTGGAGCGGGATTACAAGAGACCCAGTACTTC. Protein: CAWSVGAGLQETQYF. Combining the CDR3 with reference TRBV30 and TRBJ2-5 gives the whole variable domain SQTIHQWPATLVQPVGSPLSLECTVEGTSNPNLYWYRQAAGRGLQLLFYSVGIGQISSEVPQNLSASRPQDRQFILSSKKLLLSDSGFYLCAWSVGAGLQETQYFGPGTRLLVL.